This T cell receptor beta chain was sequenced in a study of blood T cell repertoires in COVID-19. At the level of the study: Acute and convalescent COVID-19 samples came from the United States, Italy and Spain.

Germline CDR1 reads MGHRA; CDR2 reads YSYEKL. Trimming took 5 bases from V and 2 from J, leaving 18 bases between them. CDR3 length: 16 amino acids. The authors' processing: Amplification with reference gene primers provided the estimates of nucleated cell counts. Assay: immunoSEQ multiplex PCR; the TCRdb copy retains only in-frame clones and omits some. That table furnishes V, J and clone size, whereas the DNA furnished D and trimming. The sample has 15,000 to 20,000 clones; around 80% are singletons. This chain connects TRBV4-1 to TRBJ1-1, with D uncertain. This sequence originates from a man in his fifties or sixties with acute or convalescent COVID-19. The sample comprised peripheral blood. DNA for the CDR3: TGCGCCAGCAGCTCCCTAGGCCGAGGAAAAAACACTGAAGCTTTCTTT. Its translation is CASSSLGRGKNTEAFF.